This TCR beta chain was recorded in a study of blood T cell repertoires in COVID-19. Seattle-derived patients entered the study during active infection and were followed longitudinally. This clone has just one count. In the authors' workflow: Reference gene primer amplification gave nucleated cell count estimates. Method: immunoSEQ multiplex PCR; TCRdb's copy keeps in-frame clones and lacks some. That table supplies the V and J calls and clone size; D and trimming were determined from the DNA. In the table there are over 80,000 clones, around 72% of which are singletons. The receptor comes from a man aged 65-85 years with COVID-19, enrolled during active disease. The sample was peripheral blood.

CDR3 bases: TGTGCCAGCAGCTTATCTGAGTACGAGCAGTACTTC. Protein sequence: CASSLSEYEQYF. The V call is TRBV7-9, the J call TRBJ2-7; no clear D gene. The germline V gene has CDR1 SEHNR and CDR2 FQNEAQ (reference sequence). This CDR3 is 12 amino acids long. Trimming shortened V by 2 bases and J by 4 bases, and 6 bases separated the two germline ends.